The following is a T cell receptor beta chain sequence with its context. Germline V gives CDR1 SGHRS, CDR2 YFSETQ. Trimming took 4 bases from V and 0 from J, leaving 7 bases between them. This CDR3 contains 13 residues. Some clones are missing from TCRdb's copy, which holds only in-frame ones; the method was immunoSEQ multiplex PCR. The sample contains around 110,000 clones, around 89% of which appear only once. The sample is drawn from a study of control samples from healthy donors and cancer patients. The rearrangement links TRBV5-1 to TRBJ1-1, with D unresolved. The clonotype comes from a woman in her forties or fifties with colorectal cancer. Specimen: PBMCs. This chain's CDR3 is CASSPTLNTEAFF. The DNA for the CDR3 is TGCGCCAGCAGCCCAACGCTGAACACTGAAGCTTTCTTT.